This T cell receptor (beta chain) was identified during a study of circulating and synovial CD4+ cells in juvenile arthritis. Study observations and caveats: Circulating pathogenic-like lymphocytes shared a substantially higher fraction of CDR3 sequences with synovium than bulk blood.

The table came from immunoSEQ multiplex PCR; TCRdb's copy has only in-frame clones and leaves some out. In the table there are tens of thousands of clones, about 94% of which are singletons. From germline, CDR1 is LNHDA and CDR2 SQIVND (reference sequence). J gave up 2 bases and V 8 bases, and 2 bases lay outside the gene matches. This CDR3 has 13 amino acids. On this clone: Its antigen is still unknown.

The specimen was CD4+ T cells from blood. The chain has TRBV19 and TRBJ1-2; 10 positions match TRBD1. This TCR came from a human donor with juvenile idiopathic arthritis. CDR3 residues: CASRTGGNYGYTF. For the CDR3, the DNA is TGTGCCAGTCGGACAGGGGGAAACTATGGCTACACCTTC.